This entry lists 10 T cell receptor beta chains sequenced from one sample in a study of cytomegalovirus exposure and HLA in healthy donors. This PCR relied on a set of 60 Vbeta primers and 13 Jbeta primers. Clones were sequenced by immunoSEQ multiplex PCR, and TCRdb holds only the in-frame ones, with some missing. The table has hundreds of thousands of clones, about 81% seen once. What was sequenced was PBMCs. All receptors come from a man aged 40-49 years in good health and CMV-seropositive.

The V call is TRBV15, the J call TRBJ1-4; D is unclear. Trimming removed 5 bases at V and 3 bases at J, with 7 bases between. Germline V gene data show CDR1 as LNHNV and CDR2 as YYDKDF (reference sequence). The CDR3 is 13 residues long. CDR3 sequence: CATSPAANEKLFF. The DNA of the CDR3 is TGTGCCACCAGCCCGGCGGCTAATGAAAAACTGTTTTTT.

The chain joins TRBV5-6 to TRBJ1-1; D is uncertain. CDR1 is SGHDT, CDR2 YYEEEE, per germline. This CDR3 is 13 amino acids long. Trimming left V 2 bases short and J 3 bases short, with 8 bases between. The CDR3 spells CASSFGYYTEAFF. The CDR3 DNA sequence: TGTGCCAGCAGCTTCGGGTACTACACTGAAGCTTTCTTT.

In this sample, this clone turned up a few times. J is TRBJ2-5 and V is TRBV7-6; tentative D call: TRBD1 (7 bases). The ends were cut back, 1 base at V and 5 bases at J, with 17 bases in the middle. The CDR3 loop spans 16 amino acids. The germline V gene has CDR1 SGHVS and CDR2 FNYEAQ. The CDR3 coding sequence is TGTGCCAGCAGCTTAGACAACCCGACAGGGAGGGAGACCCAGTACTTC. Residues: CASSLDNPTGRETQYF.

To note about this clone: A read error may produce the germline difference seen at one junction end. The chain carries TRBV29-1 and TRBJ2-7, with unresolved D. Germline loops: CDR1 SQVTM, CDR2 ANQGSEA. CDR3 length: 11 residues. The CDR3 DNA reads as TGCAGCGCTGAAACAATATACGAGCAGTACTTC. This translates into CSAETIYEQYF.

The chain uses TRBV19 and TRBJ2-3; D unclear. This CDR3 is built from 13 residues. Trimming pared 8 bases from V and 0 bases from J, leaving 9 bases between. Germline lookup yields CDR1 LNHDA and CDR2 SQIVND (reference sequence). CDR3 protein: CASRVGSTDTQYF. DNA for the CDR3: TGTGCCAGTCGAGTCGGGAGCACAGATACGCAGTATTTT.

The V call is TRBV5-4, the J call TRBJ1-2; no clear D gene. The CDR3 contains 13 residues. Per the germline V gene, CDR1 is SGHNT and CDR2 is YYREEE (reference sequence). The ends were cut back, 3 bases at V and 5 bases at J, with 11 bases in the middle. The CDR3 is CASSSGPGYGYTF. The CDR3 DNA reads TGTGCCAGCAGCTCAGGCCCCGGATATGGCTACACCTTC.

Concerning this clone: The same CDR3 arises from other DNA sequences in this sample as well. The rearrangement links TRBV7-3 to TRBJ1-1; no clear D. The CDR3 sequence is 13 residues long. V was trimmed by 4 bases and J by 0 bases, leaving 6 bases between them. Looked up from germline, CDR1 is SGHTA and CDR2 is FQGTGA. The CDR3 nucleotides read TGTGCCAGCAGCTCCACAGTGAACACTGAAGCTTTCTTT. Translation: CASSSTVNTEAFF.

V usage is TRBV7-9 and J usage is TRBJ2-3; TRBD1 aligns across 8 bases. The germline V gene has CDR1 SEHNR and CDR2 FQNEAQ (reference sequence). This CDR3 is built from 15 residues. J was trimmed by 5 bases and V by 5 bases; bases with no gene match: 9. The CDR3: CASSLGTGLGDTQYF. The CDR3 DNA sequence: TGTGCCAGCAGCCTCGGGACAGGCCTGGGAGATACGCAGTATTTT.

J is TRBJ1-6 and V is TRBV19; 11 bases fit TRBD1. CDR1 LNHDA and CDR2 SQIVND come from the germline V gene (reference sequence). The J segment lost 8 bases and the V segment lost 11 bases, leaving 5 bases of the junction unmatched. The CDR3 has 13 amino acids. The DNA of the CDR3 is TGTGCCGCCGGACAGGGGGCGGATTCACCCCTCCACTTT. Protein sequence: CAAGQGADSPLHF.

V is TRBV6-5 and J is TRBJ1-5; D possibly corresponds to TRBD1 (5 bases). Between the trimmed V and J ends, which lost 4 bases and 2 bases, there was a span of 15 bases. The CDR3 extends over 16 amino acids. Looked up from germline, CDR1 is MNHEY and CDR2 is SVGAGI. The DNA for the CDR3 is TGTGCCAGCAGTTCCACTCGGAGGGGAGGCAATCAGCCCCAGCATTTT. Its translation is CASSSTRRGGNQPQHF.